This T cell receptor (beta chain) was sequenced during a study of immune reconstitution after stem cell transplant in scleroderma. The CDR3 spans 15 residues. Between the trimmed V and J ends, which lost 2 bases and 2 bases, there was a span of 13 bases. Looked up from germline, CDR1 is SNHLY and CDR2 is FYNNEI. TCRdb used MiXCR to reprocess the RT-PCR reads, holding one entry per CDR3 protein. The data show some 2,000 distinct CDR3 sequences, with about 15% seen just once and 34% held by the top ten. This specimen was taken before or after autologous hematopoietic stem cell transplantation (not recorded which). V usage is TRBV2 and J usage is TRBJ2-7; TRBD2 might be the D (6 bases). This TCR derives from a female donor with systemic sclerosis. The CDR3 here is CASSERRGLTYEQYF. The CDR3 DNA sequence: TGTGCCAGCAGTGAAAGGCGGGGTTTAACCTACGAGCAGTACTTC. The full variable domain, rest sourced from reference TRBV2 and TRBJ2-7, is EPEVTQTPSHQVTQMGQEVILRCVPISNHLYFYWYRQILGQKVEFLVSFYNNEISEKSEIFDDQFSVERPDGSNFTLKIRSTKLEDSAMYFCASSERRGLTYEQYFGPGTRLTVT.